This TCR beta chain was obtained from a study of beta chain features in type 1 diabetes. In the study overall: The number of sorted cells examined across all samples was under 140,000,000. Study results and limitations: A moderate, significant TCRB CDR3 shortening appeared in type 1 diabetes across four CD4+ subsets. TCRB rearrangement may or may not be influenced by HLA type; here this remained unresolved.

Cells sorted by CD45RO/CCR7/CD25/CD127/CD95/CD27 comprised CD4+ naive, central memory, regulatory and stem cell-like memory cells. This clone was seen more than once but under ten times. Its antigen is still unknown. TCRB transcripts that were expressed got sequenced, as all of the isolated RNA had been reverse transcribed. Around 3.57 million reads was the average for naive, central memory and regulatory T cell samples. Some clones are missing from TCRdb's copy, which holds only in-frame ones; the method was immunoSEQ multiplex PCR. This sample carries about 180,000 clones, roughly 8% of them seen once, and the ten largest clones take approximately 0.85%. The CDR3 is 13 residues long. Trimming took 5 bases from V and 13 from J, leaving 15 bases between them. Per the germline V gene, CDR1 is MDHEN and CDR2 is SYDVKM.

The TCR was taken from a woman aged 40 to 49 with type 1 diabetes. The chain has TRBV28 and TRBJ1-6; a weak D match, TRBD1 (5 bases). Source material: central memory CD4+ T cells from blood. The DNA of the CDR3 is TGTGCCAGCAGTGTCTCATCAGGGTTCCCCCTCCACTTT. It codes for CASSVSSGFPLHF. Variable domain in full (rest from reference TRBV28 and TRBJ1-6): DVKVTQSSRYLVKRTGEKVFLECVQDMDHENMFWYRQDPGLGLRLIYFSYDVKMKEKGDIPEGYSVSREKKERFSLILESASTNQTSMYLCASSVSSGFPLHFGNGTRLTVT.